The 32 T cell receptor beta chains presented below share a single source sample, sequenced in a study of OX40 agonist ivuxolimab in advanced cancers. Library method: the immunoSEQ multiplex PCR assay. TCRdb obtained this table from immuneACCESS and retained in-frame rearrangements with V and J assigned. These tables miss some clones; where compared with another copy, unresolved V genes account for less than half of the shortfall, and the remainder is unexplained. For this sample there are roughly 80,000 clones; about 92% appear just once. Of the sample, roughly an eighth falls within the top ten clones. The sample consisted of CD4+ or CD8+ T cells sorted from blood, taken in a trial of the OX40 agonist ivuxolimab. These receptors came from an adult with an advanced solid tumor such as melanoma, head and neck, liver or kidney cancer.

This chain uses TRBV6-5 with TRBJ2-7; TRBD2 agrees at 10 bases. V shed 5 bases and J 3 bases; nucleotides not matched to a gene: 7. This CDR3 is 15 amino acids long. CDR1 is MNHEY, CDR2 SVGAGI, per germline. The CDR3 nucleotides read TGTGCCAGCAGTATAGCGGGGGGACTTAACTACGAGCAGTACTTC. This translates into CASSIAGGLNYEQYF.

The V call is TRBV7-9, the J call TRBJ1-4, with TRBD1 identical over 10 bases. CDR3 length equals 15 residues. The germline V gene has CDR1 SEHNR and CDR2 FQNEAQ (reference sequence). Germline trimming cut 5 bases from V and 6 bases from J; bases unmatched to any gene: 6. CDR3 amino acids: CASSPRDRGYEKLFF. The CDR3 DNA sequence: TGTGCCAGCAGCCCGAGGGACAGGGGCTATGAAAAACTGTTTTTT.

This chain connects TRBV5-1 to TRBJ1-1, with a possible D match to TRBD1 (5 bases). This CDR3 has 15 amino acids. CDR1 SGHRS and CDR2 YFSETQ come from the germline V gene. V lost 4 bases and J 5 bases, leaving 18 bases between the germline ends. The CDR3, as DNA: TGCGCCAGCAGCCCCGCCTCGCAGGGACGGACTGAAGCTTTCTTT. Protein product: CASSPASQGRTEAFF.

The chain joins TRBV29-1 to TRBJ2-1; 13 bases match TRBD2. The CDR3 has 18 amino acids. The germline gives CDR1 SQVTM, CDR2 ANQGSEA. Losses at the gene ends were 4 bases for V and 0 bases for J; bases not matched to a gene: 9. The CDR3 spells CSVGGLAGFPSSYNEQFF. The CDR3 nucleotides are TGCAGCGTTGGGGGACTAGCGGGGTTCCCAAGCTCCTACAATGAGCAGTTCTTC.

This chain links TRBV19 with TRBJ2-1; 11 positions agree with TRBD2. Unmatched junction bases numbered 18, after V lost 6 bases and J lost 2 bases. This CDR3 has 20 amino acids. Per the germline V gene, CDR1 is LNHDA and CDR2 is SQIVND (reference sequence). The CDR3 here is CASSFPPGLAAKRPYNEQFF. CDR3 coding DNA: TGTGCCAGTAGCTTCCCACCGGGACTAGCGGCCAAGAGACCCTACAATGAGCAGTTCTTC.

This chain links TRBV2 with TRBJ1-5; no firm D call. The CDR3 is made up of 15 amino acids. Germline V gene lookup returns CDR1 SNHLY and CDR2 FYNNEI. V was clipped by 5 bases and J by 2 bases, with 13 bases between them. The CDR3 nucleotides read TGTGCCAGCAGTACGTCCTTCACGGGCAATCAGCCCCAGCATTTT. Translating it yields CASSTSFTGNQPQHF.

The chain is built from TRBV5-1 and TRBJ1-1, with 9 bases aligning to TRBD1. CDR1 SGHRS and CDR2 YFSETQ come from the germline V gene. The CDR3 is made up of 13 amino acids. The ends lost 4 bases at V and 5 bases at J; junction bases unmatched: 3. The CDR3 DNA reads TGCGCCAGCAGCCAAGGACAGGGGACTGAAGCTTTCTTT. It yields the protein CASSQGQGTEAFF.

This clone was recorded once. The chain recombines TRBV19 with TRBJ2-3; tentatively, D is TRBD1 or TRBD2 (6 bases each). Trimming shortened V by 3 bases and J by 0 bases, and 13 bases separated the two germline ends. The CDR3 length is 16 residues. Germline V lookup: CDR1 LNHDA, CDR2 SQIVND (reference sequence). The CDR3 here is CASSIGWGASTDTQYF. CDR3 bases: TGTGCCAGTAGTATCGGTTGGGGGGCTAGCACAGATACGCAGTATTTT.

This clone is a singleton in its sample. V is TRBV7-9 and J is TRBJ2-1, with D perhaps TRBD2 (6 bases). The CDR3 length is 15 residues. Trimming left V 0 bases short and J 4 bases short, with 10 bases between. Germline loops: CDR1 SEHNR, CDR2 FQNEAQ (reference sequence). The CDR3 protein is CASSLAGGPYNEQFF. Written as DNA, the CDR3 is TGTGCCAGCAGCTTAGCGGGAGGACCTTACAATGAGCAGTTCTTC.

The chain links TRBV28 to TRBJ2-6; 8 bases line up with TRBD1. Germline loops: CDR1 MDHEN, CDR2 SYDVKM. The CDR3 covers 18 residues. V shed 5 bases, J shed 0 bases, and the junction held 9 bases outside the gene matches. CDR3 sequence reads: CASSPRTGYPSGANVLTF. In DNA, the CDR3 is TGTGCCAGCAGTCCTCGGACAGGGTACCCCTCTGGGGCCAACGTCCTGACTTTC.

J is TRBJ1-2 and V is TRBV4-1, with a weak D call TRBD1 (5 bases). V was trimmed by 5 bases and J by 10 bases, leaving 32 bases between them. The CDR3 sequence is 18 residues long. Looked up from germline, CDR1 is MGHRA and CDR2 is YSYEKL. The CDR3 here is CASSAGTDPGGPNEDYTF. The DNA for the CDR3 is TGCGCCAGCAGCGCCGGAACGGACCCCGGGGGACCAAATGAAGACTACACCTTC.

The V and J genes are TRBV7-8 and TRBJ2-7; 7 bases are a match to TRBD1. There are 18 residues in the CDR3. V was pared by 3 bases and J by 6 bases, with 20 bases of the junction left unmatched. Germline V gene lookup returns CDR1 SGHVS and CDR2 FQNEAQ. Here the CDR3 DNA reads TGTGCCAGCAGCTTTTACCCGGGAAGCGGCGGGCCAGGGGGCGAGCAGTACTTC. It specifies CASSFYPGSGGPGGEQYF. The variable domain in full, completed from reference TRBV7-8 and TRBJ2-7, reads GAGVSQSPRYKVAKRGQDVALRCDPISGHVSLFWYQQALGQGPEFLTYFQNEAQLDKSGLPSDRFFAERPEGSVSTLKIQRTQQEDSAVYLCASSFYPGSGGPGGEQYFGPGTRLTVT.

The genes are TRBV7-8 and TRBJ2-2; 9 nucleotides line up with TRBD2. The CDR3 is 15 residues long. With V trimmed by 1 base and J by 8 bases, 5 bases remained unmatched. Germline CDR1 and CDR2: SGHVS and FQNEAQ. CDR3 protein: CASSLVIAGVGELFF. CDR3 nucleotide sequence: TGTGCCAGCAGCTTAGTTATAGCGGGAGTAGGGGAGCTGTTTTTT.

The rearrangement links TRBV27 to TRBJ2-1; D not certain. CDR1 and CDR2 from the germline V gene are MNHEY and SMNVEV (reference sequence). V dropped 3 bases and J dropped 7 bases, with 10 bases sitting between them. The CDR3 covers 13 residues. The CDR3 here is CASSFRVGNEQFF. The CDR3 coding sequence is TGTGCCAGCAGTTTTCGCGTCGGAAATGAGCAGTTCTTC.

Remarks on this clone: A junction end diverges from the germline sequence, so it may reflect a read error. This chain uses TRBV27 with TRBJ2-3, with TRBD2 as a possible D gene (5 bases). Germline V CDR1 and CDR2: MNHEY, SMNVEV (reference sequence). The CDR3 covers 15 residues. This CDR3 is CASSLSSSGTDTQYF. CDR3 coding DNA: TGTGCCAGCAGTCTATCTAGCTCGGGCACAGATACGCAGTATTTT.

The chain recombines TRBV6-5 with TRBJ1-1; 7 bases align to TRBD1. CDR1 is MNHEY and CDR2 is SVGAGI in the germline V gene. This CDR3 contains 14 residues. Trimming took 0 bases from V and 5 from J; bases not matched to a gene: 3. This CDR3 is CASSYSPRGTEAFF. The CDR3 region has the DNA TGTGCCAGCAGTTACTCGCCCAGGGGGACTGAAGCTTTCTTT.

This chain links TRBV7-9 with TRBJ1-1; D not resolved. The CDR3 runs 14 residues. V was cut by 2 bases and J by 8 bases, with 15 bases left in between. Germline CDR1 reads SEHNR; CDR2 reads FQNEAQ (reference sequence). CDR3 sequence reads: CASSLLSPASEAFF. CDR3 nucleotides: TGTGCCAGCAGCTTATTATCACCGGCCTCGGAAGCTTTCTTT.

This clone turned up a few times. The CDR3: CASSKGGDEQFF. Here the CDR3 DNA reads TGTGCCAGCTCGAAGGGTGGTGATGAGCAGTTCTTC. This chain joins TRBV13 and TRBJ2-1, with D uncertain. CDR3 size: 12 residues. Per germline, CDR1 PRHDT and CDR2 FYEKMQ (reference sequence). V lost 8 bases, J lost 8 bases, and 13 bases lay in between.

This chain connects TRBV9 to TRBJ2-5; 9 bases are a match to TRBD2. The CDR3 consists of 15 residues. With 0 bases clipped from V and 5 bases from J, the junction kept 5 bases outside the gene matches. In germline, CDR1 is SGDLS, CDR2 YYNGEE. CDR3 sequence (DNA): TGTGCCAGCAGCGTAGGCGGGGGGGCCTGGGAGACCCAGTACTTC. Translated: CASSVGGGAWETQYF.

The chain carries TRBV6-1 and TRBJ1-2, with D tentatively TRBD1 (6 bases). Germline-derived CDR1 and CDR2 are MNHNS and SASEGT. This CDR3 has 13 residues. The V end was cut by 8 bases, the J end by 0 bases, with 10 bases between. CDR3 DNA: TGTGCCAGCCTTGACAGGTCTAACTATGGCTACACCTTC. It specifies CASLDRSNYGYTF.

This rearrangement joins TRBV5-5 to TRBJ2-7; tentatively, D is TRBD1 (6 bases). The germline CDR1 and CDR2 sequences are SGHKS and YYEKEE (reference sequence). V lost 6 bases to trimming and J lost 4 bases, with 17 bases between them. The CDR3 loop spans 14 amino acids. CDR3 protein: CASIGQRQGYEQYF. For the CDR3, the DNA is TGTGCCAGCATAGGACAGCGTCAAGGATACGAGCAGTACTTC.

V gene TRBV27 combines with J gene TRBJ1-1, with a weak D call TRBD1 (6 bases). Trimming shortened V by 1 base and J by 0 bases, and 15 bases separated the two germline ends. The CDR3 sequence is 17 residues long. Germline CDR1 MNHEY, CDR2 SMNVEV (reference sequence). CDR3 sequence: CASSLLYREGVNTEAFF. CDR3 coding DNA: TGTGCCAGCAGTTTATTATATCGGGAGGGGGTGAACACTGAAGCTTTCTTT.

The chain couples TRBV11-2 to TRBJ1-2; no definite D call. V dropped 3 bases and J dropped 4 bases, with 9 bases sitting between them. The CDR3 is 13 amino acids. The germline gives CDR1 SGHAT, CDR2 FQNNGV. The CDR3 nucleotides are TGTGCCAGCAGCTTGGGCAGCCTCTATGGCTACACCTTC. Amino acid sequence: CASSLGSLYGYTF.

The sample holds a few counts of this clone. The J gene is TRBJ1-1, the V gene TRBV19; no firm D call. Per germline, CDR1 LNHDA and CDR2 SQIVND (reference sequence). The V end was cut by 7 bases, the J end by 1 base, with 7 bases between. This CDR3 has 12 residues. This CDR3 reads CASTRGNTEAFF. CDR3 DNA: TGTGCCAGTACAAGAGGGAACACTGAAGCTTTCTTT. The full variable domain, its missing parts supplied by reference TRBV19 and TRBJ1-1, is DGGITQSPKYLFRKEGQNVTLSCEQNLNHDAMYWYRQDPGQGLRLIYYSQIVNDFQKGDIAEGYSVSREKKESFPLTVTSAQKNPTAFYLCASTRGNTEAFFGQGTRLTVV.

This clone was recorded only once. The V call is TRBV19, the J call TRBJ2-1; TRBD2 matches at 7 bases. This CDR3 is built from 13 residues. Germline loops: CDR1 LNHDA, CDR2 SQIVND (reference sequence). Trimming cost V 1 base and J 7 bases; bases outside gene matches: 1. The CDR3 region is CASSIGEGNEQFF. In DNA, the CDR3 is TGTGCCAGTAGTATAGGGGAGGGGAATGAGCAGTTCTTC.

This chain connects TRBV9 to TRBJ2-3; D tentatively reads TRBD1 or TRBD2 (5 bases each). Germline assignment: CDR1 SGDLS and CDR2 YYNGEE. V lost 0 bases and J 0 bases, leaving 14 bases between the germline ends. The CDR3 runs 17 residues. The CDR3 sequence: CASSVGEGTTSTDTQYF. The CDR3 DNA reads TGTGCCAGCAGCGTAGGGGAAGGGACCACAAGCACAGATACGCAGTATTTT.

The V call is TRBV7-8, the J call TRBJ1-2, with D tentatively TRBD1 (5 bases). Trimming pared 5 bases from V and 4 bases from J, leaving 14 bases between. This CDR3 spans 14 amino acids. Germline V gene data show CDR1 as SGHVS and CDR2 as FQNEAQ. The CDR3 nucleotides are TGTGCCAGCAGCCTGGCCAGGGATCTCTATGGCTACACCTTC. Amino acids: CASSLARDLYGYTF.

The chain carries TRBV7-2 and TRBJ1-1, with no clear D. The CDR3 consists of 12 residues. From germline, CDR1 is SGHTA and CDR2 FQGNSA. V was trimmed by 1 base and J by 3 bases, leaving 3 bases between them. CDR3 sequence: CASSLGYTEAFF. The CDR3 coding sequence is TGTGCCAGCAGCTTAGGGTACACTGAAGCTTTCTTT.

The chain recombines TRBV4-3 with TRBJ2-7, with 7 bases that match TRBD1. Germline V gene lookup returns CDR1 LGHNA and CDR2 YSLEER. After removal of 0 bases from V and 2 bases from J, the junction contained 10 bases not matched to a gene. The CDR3 spans 17 residues. CDR3 DNA sequence: TGCGCCAGCAGCCAAGATCTCGGGACAGCTCTTACCTACGAGCAGTACTTC. As protein: CASSQDLGTALTYEQYF.

The chain joins TRBV28 to TRBJ2-7; TRBD1 matches at 9 bases. The V gene end was trimmed by 4 bases and the J gene end by 4 bases; junction bases not matched to a gene: 11. There are 16 residues in the CDR3. The germline CDR1 and CDR2 sequences are MDHEN and SYDVKM. CDR3 nucleotide sequence: TGTGCCAGCAGTTGCCGACCGGGACAGGGAAGGTACGAGCAGTACTTC. This codes for CASSCRPGQGRYEQYF.

This clone was seen a single time. The genes are TRBV4-1 and TRBJ2-7, with 9 bases aligning to TRBD1. The J segment lost 4 bases and the V segment lost 0 bases, leaving 7 bases of the junction unmatched. The CDR3 sequence is 16 residues long. Looked up from germline, CDR1 is MGHRA and CDR2 is YSYEKL. CDR3 protein: CASSQDSPGQGYEQYF. The CDR3 DNA sequence: TGCGCCAGCAGCCAAGATTCCCCGGGACAGGGATACGAGCAGTACTTC.

This chain's CDR3 is CASHGLANYEQYF. Written as DNA, the CDR3 is TGCGCCAGCCACGGACTAGCGAACTACGAGCAGTACTTC. The chain joins TRBV10-2 to TRBJ2-7; the match to TRBD2 covers 9 bases. The CDR3 contains 13 residues. Germline values: CDR1 WSHSY, CDR2 SAAADI. V lost 8 bases, J lost 3 bases, and 5 bases stayed unmatched.